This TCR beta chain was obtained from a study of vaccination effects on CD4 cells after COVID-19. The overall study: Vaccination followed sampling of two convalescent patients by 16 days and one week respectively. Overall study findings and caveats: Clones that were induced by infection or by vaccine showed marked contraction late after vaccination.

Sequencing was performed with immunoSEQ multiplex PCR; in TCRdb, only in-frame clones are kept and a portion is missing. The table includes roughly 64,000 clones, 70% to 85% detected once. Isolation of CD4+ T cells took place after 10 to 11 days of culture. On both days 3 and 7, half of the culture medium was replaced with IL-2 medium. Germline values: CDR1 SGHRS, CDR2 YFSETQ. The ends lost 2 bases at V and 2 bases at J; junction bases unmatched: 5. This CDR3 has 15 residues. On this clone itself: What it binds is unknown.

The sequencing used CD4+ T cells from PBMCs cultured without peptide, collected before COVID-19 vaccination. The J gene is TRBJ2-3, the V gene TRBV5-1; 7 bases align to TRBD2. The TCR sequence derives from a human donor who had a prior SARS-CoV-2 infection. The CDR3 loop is CASSFYGGNTDTQYF. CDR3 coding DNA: TGCGCCAGCAGCTTTTACGGGGGGAACACAGATACGCAGTATTTT.